The T cell receptor (beta chain) under discussion was sequenced for a study of cytomegalovirus exposure and HLA in healthy donors. Study-level background: The same platform used for the 666 first-cohort repertoires was also used for the roughly 120 validation repertoires, as a later analysis reported.

Comment on this clone: The antigen is not known.

The table came from immunoSEQ multiplex PCR; TCRdb's copy has only in-frame clones and leaves some out. Of about 98,000 clones in the sample, roughly 90% were seen once. Overall study results and limits: Subsequent analysis revealed that first-cohort TCR clusters tended to co-occur in the 120 or so validation repertoires. Researchers counted around 180 TCR beta chains as cytomegalovirus-associated. High specificity and sensitivity for cytomegalovirus status were reported for the classifier.

The CDR3 has 14 residues. V was shortened by 4 bases and J by 0 bases, with 8 bases between the two germline ends. The germline V gene encodes CDR1 SGHRS and CDR2 YFSETQ. The chain combines TRBV5-1 with TRBJ2-1; TRBD1 might be the D (5 bases). This receptor was taken from a man between 18 and 35 years old in good health and CMV-seropositive. Input material: PBMCs. CDR3 region: CASSPDSSYNEQFF. For the CDR3, the DNA is TGCGCCAGCAGCCCAGACAGCTCCTACAATGAGCAGTTCTTC.